Below are 26 T cell receptor beta chains sequenced from a single sample in a study of shared clonotypes between healthy human individuals. Assay: immunoSEQ multiplex PCR; the TCRdb copy retains only in-frame clones and omits some. The data contain over 800,000 clones, more than 85% of them seen just once; the ten biggest clones take up approximately 25%. CD45RO-negative CD8 cells positively selected for CCR7 made up the naive population, which excluded terminally differentiated effector memory CD45RA+ cells. Sequencing input: naive CD8+ T cells sorted from blood. The origin of the receptors is a man younger than 40 in good health.

The CDR3 loop is CASSLIAGGISRELFF. The CDR3, as DNA: TGTGCCAGCAGCTTAATTGCTGGAGGGATTTCGAGGGAGCTGTTTTTT. This sequence joins TRBV7-3 and TRBJ2-2; a weak D match, TRBD2 (6 bases). This CDR3 region has 16 residues. V lost 1 base to trimming and J lost 9 bases, with 18 bases between them. Per the germline V gene, CDR1 is SGHTA and CDR2 is FQGTGA.

V and J are TRBV25-1 and TRBJ2-7; the D is unclear. V was shortened by 0 bases and J by 3 bases, with 6 bases between the two germline ends. In germline, CDR1 is MGHDK, CDR2 SYGVNS. CDR3 length: 13 amino acids. CDR3 protein: CASSEYRNYEQYF. The CDR3 coding sequence is TGTGCCAGCAGTGAATACCGGAACTACGAGCAGTACTTC.

For the CDR3, the DNA is TGTGCCAGCAGCTTGGATCGGAGCGGGAGACCACAGGAGACCCAGTACTTC. Translated: CASSLDRSGRPQETQYF. The V and J genes are TRBV5-6 and TRBJ2-5; 8 positions match TRBD2. The germline gives CDR1 SGHDT, CDR2 YYEEEE. The J segment lost 5 bases and the V segment lost 0 bases, leaving 12 bases of the junction unmatched. The CDR3 runs 17 residues.

This chain connects TRBV15 to TRBJ2-7, with D possibly TRBD1 on 7 matching bases. The V and J ends lost 1 base and 1 base respectively, with 11 bases between them. Germline CDR1 LNHNV, CDR2 YYDKDF (reference sequence). The length of the CDR3 is 15 residues. The CDR3 reads CATSRAPGGSYEQYF. CDR3 coding DNA: TGTGCCACCAGCAGAGCGCCAGGGGGGTCCTACGAGCAGTACTTC.

As for this clone: Other DNA sequences of this sample code for an identical CDR3. The chain combines TRBV4-1 with TRBJ1-1; the D gene is possibly TRBD1 (6 bases). Germline V gives CDR1 MGHRA, CDR2 YSYEKL. Between the trimmed V and J ends, which lost 4 bases and 0 bases, there was a span of 12 bases. The CDR3 is 15 amino acids. As DNA, the CDR3 is TGCGCCAGCAGCCCCCGGACAGTTATGAACACTGAAGCTTTCTTT. The encoded protein is CASSPRTVMNTEAFF.

V usage is TRBV7-9 and J usage is TRBJ2-7; TRBD2 matches at 10 bases. The junction had 8 bases not matched to a gene; V was cut back by 8 bases and J by 4 bases. Germline CDR1 and CDR2: SEHNR and FQNEAQ (reference sequence). The CDR3 totals 14 residues. The CDR3 protein is CASGEASGGYEQYF. The CDR3 bases are TGTGCCAGCGGGGAGGCTAGCGGGGGATACGAGCAGTACTTC.

V gene TRBV2 combines with J gene TRBJ2-7, with D perhaps matching TRBD2 (6 bases). Germline values: CDR1 SNHLY, CDR2 FYNNEI. V lost 8 bases to trimming and J lost 1 base, with 21 bases between them. This CDR3 has 16 residues. Here the CDR3 reads CASGVNSRDLSYEQYF. In DNA form, the CDR3 reads TGTGCCAGCGGGGTAAACAGCCGGGACTTATCCTACGAGCAGTACTTC.

Comments on this clone: At the DNA level, this CDR3 is encoded by other sequences in the same sample as well. The chain employs TRBV19 and TRBJ2-7, with D tentatively TRBD1 (5 bases). In germline, CDR1 is LNHDA, CDR2 SQIVND (reference sequence). The CDR3 has 13 amino acids. Trimming took off 4 bases at V and 2 bases at J, with 9 bases between the two ends. The CDR3, as DNA: TGTGCCAGTAGTAGAACAGGCCCCTACGAGCAGTACTTC. Translated: CASSRTGPYEQYF.

This clone was observed a single time. This rearrangement joins TRBV7-2 to TRBJ2-1, with TRBD1 as a possible D gene (6 bases). The CDR3 consists of 14 residues. V lost 5 bases and J lost 5, with 13 bases in between. Germline V gives CDR1 SGHTA, CDR2 FQGNSA. The CDR3 DNA is TGTGCCAGCAGCCCCTTAGGGGGTGACAATGAGCAGTTCTTC. Its translation: CASSPLGGDNEQFF. Drawing the rest from reference TRBV7-2 and TRBJ2-1, the complete variable domain is GAGVSQSPSNKVTEKGKDVELRCDPISGHTALYWYRQSLGQGLEFLIYFQGNSAPDKSGLPSDRFSAERTGGSVSTLTIQRTQQEDSAVYLCASSPLGGDNEQFFGPGTRLTVL.

V and J are TRBV19 and TRBJ2-1; D unclear. This CDR3 has 14 amino acids. Trimming took 8 bases from V and 10 from J, leaving 21 bases between them. The germline CDR1 and CDR2 sequences are LNHDA and SQIVND (reference sequence). The CDR3 DNA is TGTGCCAGTCCCCATTGGCCCCGCCTGGGCGAGCAGTTCTTC. This codes for CASPHWPRLGEQFF.

The chain recombines TRBV7-9 with TRBJ2-3; D remains unclear. There are 16 residues in the CDR3. CDR1 and CDR2 (germline): SEHNR, FQNEAQ (reference sequence). V dropped 3 bases and J dropped 5 bases, with 18 bases sitting between them. The CDR3 bases are TGTGCCAGCAGCTTTCGGTCTAGTGGGCCCCAAGATACGCAGTATTTT. This translates into CASSFRSSGPQDTQYF.

V and J are TRBV29-1 and TRBJ2-4; TRBD1 aligns across 11 bases. CDR1 and CDR2 from the germline V gene are SQVTM and ANQGSEA. V lost 0 bases, J lost 4 bases, and 8 bases stayed unmatched. The CDR3 is 17 amino acids. The CDR3 coding sequence is TGCAGCGTTGAAGATGACACCGGGACAGGGGGAAAAAACATTCAGTACTTC. It translates to CSVEDDTGTGGKNIQYF. Filled out from reference TRBV29-1 and TRBJ2-4, the complete variable domain reads SAVISQKPSRDICQRGTSLTIQCQVDSQVTMMFWYRQQPGQSLTLIATANQGSEATYESGFVIDKFPISRPNLTFSTLTVSNMSPEDSSIYLCSVEDDTGTGGKNIQYFGAGTRLSVL.

CDR3 bases: TGTGCCAGCAAGGGCCTAGGGGGGCCTGAAGCTTTCTTT. This encodes CASKGLGGPEAFF. The chain carries TRBV27 and TRBJ1-1; a weak D match, TRBD1 (6 bases). Trimming shortened V by 7 bases and J by 6 bases, and 15 bases separated the two germline ends. This CDR3 contains 13 residues. CDR1 is MNHEY, CDR2 SMNVEV, per germline (reference sequence).

V gene TRBV29-1 combines with J gene TRBJ2-7; a weak D match, TRBD2 (6 bases). In germline, CDR1 is SQVTM, CDR2 ANQGSEA. V lost 7 bases and J lost 4, with 14 bases in between. The CDR3 is 12 residues long. CDR3 in amino acids: CSALTREYEQYF. CDR3 DNA: TGCAGCGCTCTGACTAGGGAATACGAGCAGTACTTC.

This rearrangement joins TRBV9 to TRBJ2-3, with 7 bases aligning to TRBD1. The CDR3 extends over 14 amino acids. Looked up from germline, CDR1 is SGDLS and CDR2 is YYNGEE. With V trimmed by 3 bases and J by 2 bases, 3 bases remained unmatched. The chain's CDR3 is CASSGGQDTDTQYF. The CDR3 region has the DNA TGTGCCAGCAGCGGAGGACAGGACACAGATACGCAGTATTTT.

Comment on this clone: Other nucleotide sequences in the sample specify the same CDR3. The V and J genes are TRBV27 and TRBJ2-7, with D uncertain. Per germline, CDR1 MNHEY and CDR2 SMNVEV (reference sequence). V lost 3 bases and J lost 4, with 7 bases in between. The CDR3 length is 12 residues. The CDR3 loop reads CASSFSSYEQYF. CDR3 sequence (DNA): TGTGCCAGCAGTTTCTCGAGTTACGAGCAGTACTTC.

This chain links TRBV4-3 with TRBJ2-4, with D perhaps matching TRBD1 (6 bases). Germline-derived CDR1 and CDR2 are LGHNA and YSLEER. The germline V and J ends were trimmed by 0 bases and 12 bases, with 18 bases remaining between them. This CDR3 has 15 amino acids. This chain's CDR3 is CASSQDRGSGVTQYF. The CDR3 DNA sequence: TGCGCCAGCAGCCAAGATAGAGGATCAGGGGTGACTCAGTACTTC.

The rearrangement joins TRBV30 to TRBJ2-7; D remains unclear. Trimming shortened V by 0 bases and J by 5 bases, and 5 bases separated the two germline ends. Per the germline V gene, CDR1 is GTSNPN and CDR2 is SVGIG (reference sequence). CDR3 length equals 11 residues. Written as DNA, the CDR3 is TGTGCCTGGAGTGTAACCCACGAGCAGTACTTC. This gives the protein CAWSVTHEQYF.

This sequence joins TRBV7-8 and TRBJ2-1; D is ambiguous. CDR1 SGHVS and CDR2 FQNEAQ come from the germline V gene. V dropped 5 bases and J dropped 0 bases, with 8 bases sitting between them. This CDR3 spans 14 amino acids. CDR3 in amino acids: CASSGDSSYNEQFF. CDR3 nucleotides: TGTGCCAGCAGCGGGGATAGCTCCTACAATGAGCAGTTCTTC. The full variable domain, completed using reference TRBV7-8 and TRBJ2-1, is GAGVSQSPRYKVAKRGQDVALRCDPISGHVSLFWYQQALGQGPEFLTYFQNEAQLDKSGLPSDRFFAERPEGSVSTLKIQRTQQEDSAVYLCASSGDSSYNEQFFGPGTRLTVL.

The chain uses TRBV29-1 and TRBJ2-1; D is undetermined. The CDR3 is made up of 11 amino acids. Trimming stripped 4 bases from V and 6 bases from J, with 7 bases between. Germline CDR1 SQVTM, CDR2 ANQGSEA. The CDR3 DNA reads TGCAGCGTTGGAGGAATCAATGAGCAGTTCTTC. Amino acid sequence: CSVGGINEQFF.

CDR3 DNA: TGTGCCAGCAGCCCGGTTCGCTCTACTAGGGTAAGAGAGACCCAGTACTTC. This encodes CASSPVRSTRVRETQYF. The chain joins TRBV5-6 to TRBJ2-5; perhaps TRBD2 as D (5 bases). This CDR3 has 17 amino acids. V was pared by 4 bases and J by 4 bases, with 23 bases between. In germline, CDR1 is SGHDT, CDR2 YYEEEE.

The rearrangement links TRBV30 to TRBJ2-1, with TRBD2 as a possible D gene (7 bases). CDR1 and CDR2 from the germline V gene are GTSNPN and SVGIG (reference sequence). The V end was cut by 1 base, the J end by 8 bases, with 12 bases between. The CDR3 totals 13 residues. CDR3: CAWSGGGPDEQFF. CDR3 in DNA: TGTGCCTGGAGTGGCGGGGGCCCGGATGAGCAGTTCTTC.

The gene calls are TRBV18 and TRBJ2-6; weak D call: TRBD2 (6 bases). This CDR3 has 18 residues. V lost 0 bases and J lost 0, with 12 bases in between. The germline V gene has CDR1 KGHSH and CDR2 LQKENI. The CDR3 DNA reads TGTGCCAGCTCACCACCGGAGGGAATCTACTCTGGGGCCAACGTCCTGACTTTC. This sequence encodes CASSPPEGIYSGANVLTF.

V gene TRBV9 combines with J gene TRBJ2-3; no firm D call. Per the germline V gene, CDR1 is SGDLS and CDR2 is YYNGEE. The ends were cut back, 4 bases at V and 2 bases at J, with 8 bases in the middle. The CDR3 length is 13 residues. CDR3 DNA sequence: TGTGCCAGCAGCATCTACAACACAGATACGCAGTATTTT. Translating it yields CASSIYNTDTQYF.

Of note for this clone: At the DNA level, this CDR3 is encoded by other sequences in the same sample as well. The chain uses TRBV7-6 and TRBJ2-7; D gene unclear. Germline V gene sequence: CDR1 SGHVS, CDR2 FNYEAQ. CDR3 size: 13 residues. Trimming shortened V by 1 base and J by 2 bases, and 6 bases separated the two germline ends. This CDR3 is CASSLGGTYEQYF. CDR3 coding DNA: TGTGCCAGCAGCTTAGGCGGCACCTACGAGCAGTACTTC.

The chain joins TRBV7-9 to TRBJ2-7; D not certain. The CDR3 sequence is 14 residues long. The V end lost 7 bases, the J end lost 2 bases, and 15 bases lay between the germline ends. CDR1 is SEHNR and CDR2 is FQNEAQ in the germline V gene (reference sequence). The CDR3 DNA follows: TGTGCCAGCACCCCGCAAGGGCTAGCCTACGAGCAGTACTTC. It codes for CASTPQGLAYEQYF. Full variable domain (missing parts from reference TRBV7-9 and TRBJ2-7): DTGVSQNPRHKITKRGQNVTFRCDPISEHNRLYWYRQTLGQGPEFLTYFQNEAQLEKSRLLSDRFSAERPKGSFSTLEIQRTEQGDSAMYLCASTPQGLAYEQYFGPGTRLTVT.